A single sample is the source of the 3 T cell receptor beta chains below, sequenced in a study of blood T cell repertoires in COVID-19 (dated by TCRdb to 2020 to 2022). Library preparation used the immunoSEQ multiplex PCR assay. What TCRdb holds here is the immuneACCESS table cut down to in-frame rearrangements. Part of the clones is not present; checked against another copy, under half of the missing clones reflect an unresolved V gene, and the others are unexplained. The sample table contains roughly 400,000 clones; only one count was recorded for roughly 90% of them. The ten largest clones add up to 1.4% to 1.5% of the sample. Material for sequencing was PBMCs or T cells enriched from blood (not recorded which). Receptors originate from a woman aged 18-29 years who had been exposed to COVID-19.

V and J are TRBV7-9 and TRBJ1-5, with 9 bases that match TRBD1. V lost 6 bases, J lost 5 bases, and 8 bases stayed unmatched. Germline V gene data show CDR1 as SEHNR and CDR2 as FQNEAQ (reference sequence). The CDR3 totals 15 residues. The CDR3 is CASSSGTGQHQPQHF. Here the CDR3 DNA reads TGTGCCAGCAGTTCCGGGACAGGGCAACATCAGCCCCAGCATTTT. Full variable domain (outside the CDR3, taken from reference TRBV7-9 and TRBJ1-5): DTGVSQNPRHKITKRGQNVTFRCDPISEHNRLYWYRQTLGQGPEFLTYFQNEAQLEKSRLLSDRFSAERPKGSFSTLEIQRTEQGDSAMYLCASSSGTGQHQPQHFGDGTRLSIL.

The chain has TRBV7-6 and TRBJ2-7, with 10 positions matching TRBD1. The germline V gene encodes CDR1 SGHVS and CDR2 FNYEAQ. Trimming at V came to 3 bases and at J to 0 bases, leaving 2 bases not matched to a gene. This CDR3 is built from 15 residues. In nucleotides, the CDR3 is TGTGCCAGCAGCTTTGGGACAGGGGACTCCTACGAGCAGTACTTC. Protein product: CASSFGTGDSYEQYF. The whole variable domain, filled in from reference TRBV7-6 and TRBJ2-7, reads GAGVSQSPRYKVTKRGQDVALRCDPISGHVSLYWYRQALGQGPEFLTYFNYEAQQDKSGLPNDRFSAERPEGSISTLTIQRTEQRDSAMYRCASSFGTGDSYEQYFGPGTRLTVT.

The rearrangement links TRBV7-9 to TRBJ2-3; 8 bases align to TRBD2. The CDR3 length is 15 residues. The trim removed 3 bases at V and 2 bases at J, leaving 4 bases unmatched. Per the germline V gene, CDR1 is SEHNR and CDR2 is FQNEAQ (reference sequence). CDR3 sequence reads: CASSFTGGATDTQYF. The CDR3 DNA follows: TGTGCCAGCAGCTTCACGGGGGGGGCCACAGATACGCAGTATTTT.